Shown below are 25 T cell receptor beta chains from a single sample sequenced in a study of cytomegalovirus exposure and HLA in healthy donors. The study ran its PCR with 60 Vbeta and 13 Jbeta primers. Method: immunoSEQ multiplex PCR; TCRdb's copy keeps in-frame clones and lacks some. The sample lists more than 85,000 clones, roughly 69% occurring once. The specimen was PBMCs. Every receptor here comes from a woman in her 70s in good health and CMV-seropositive.

V and J are TRBV19 and TRBJ1-1; no definite D call. Germline assignment: CDR1 LNHDA and CDR2 SQIVND (reference sequence). Between the trimmed V and J ends, which lost 7 bases and 7 bases, there was a span of 10 bases. This CDR3 is 11 amino acids long. The CDR3 loop is CASKRSHEAFF. Here the CDR3 DNA reads TGTGCCAGTAAAAGGAGCCATGAAGCTTTCTTT. Combining the CDR3 with reference TRBV19 and TRBJ1-1 gives the whole variable domain DGGITQSPKYLFRKEGQNVTLSCEQNLNHDAMYWYRQDPGQGLRLIYYSQIVNDFQKGDIAEGYSVSREKKESFPLTVTSAQKNPTAFYLCASKRSHEAFFGQGTRLTVV.

The rearrangement uses TRBV5-6 and TRBJ1-1; D call uncertain. Trimming removed 1 base from V and 0 bases from J, with 13 bases in between. The CDR3 consists of 16 residues. Germline values: CDR1 SGHDT, CDR2 YYEEEE. CDR3 nucleotides: TGTGCCAGCAGCTTGCGCACAGTATATATGAACACTGAAGCTTTCTTT. This gives the protein CASSLRTVYMNTEAFF.

The genes are TRBV5-1 and TRBJ1-1, with D perhaps matching TRBD1 (5 bases). Trimming removed 1 base from V and 5 bases from J, with 15 bases in between. Germline-derived CDR1 and CDR2 are SGHRS and YFSETQ. This CDR3 has 15 amino acids. The CDR3 sequence is CASSLSGVGGTEAFF. The CDR3 DNA reads TGCGCCAGCAGCTTGTCGGGGGTGGGAGGGACTGAAGCTTTCTTT. The full variable domain, its missing parts supplied by reference TRBV5-1 and TRBJ1-1, is KAGVTQTPRYLIKTRGQQVTLSCSPISGHRSVSWYQQTPGQGLQFLFEYFSETQRNKGNFPGRFSGRQFSNSRSEMNVSTLELGDSALYLCASSLSGVGGTEAFFGQGTRLTVV.

The chain has TRBV9 and TRBJ2-5, with a tentative D call TRBD1 (5 bases). There are 15 residues in the CDR3. CDR1 is SGDLS and CDR2 is YYNGEE in the germline V gene. The V end was cut by 0 bases, the J end by 5 bases, with 14 bases between. The chain's CDR3 is CASSVGGQGKETQYF. The CDR3 DNA is TGTGCCAGCAGCGTAGGGGGTCAGGGTAAGGAGACCCAGTACTTC. The variable domain in full, with the rest retrieved from reference TRBV9 and TRBJ2-5, is DSGVTQTPKHLITATGQRVTLRCSPRSGDLSVYWYQQSLDQGLQFLIQYYNGEERAKGNILERFSAQQFPDLHSELNLSSLELGDSALYFCASSVGGQGKETQYFGPGTRLLVL.

This clone appeared a few times. This sequence joins TRBV21-1 and TRBJ2-3; the table's TRBD1 call for D was not verified on the DNA. TRBV21-1 corresponds to a pseudogene. The CDR3 covers 16 residues. Here the CDR3 DNA reads TGTGCCAGCAGCGACTACCCCAGGGGGCGGACAGATACGCAGTATTTT. The encoded protein is CASSDYPRGRTDTQYF.

V and J are TRBV30 and TRBJ1-2; D is perhaps TRBD1 (6 bases). Germline V gene sequence: CDR1 GTSNPN, CDR2 SVGIG (reference sequence). The CDR3 is 13 amino acids. The ends were cut back, 0 bases at V and 5 bases at J, with 10 bases in the middle. The CDR3 DNA follows: TGTGCCTGGAGTGTAGGGGGTGGGTATGGCTACACCTTC. Translation gives CAWSVGGGYGYTF.

This clone was seen only once. The chain links TRBV18 to TRBJ1-1, with D possibly matching TRBD1 (6 bases). The CDR3 is 13 residues long. CDR1 is KGHSH, CDR2 LQKENI, per germline. V lost 6 bases, J lost 2 bases, and 10 bases lay in between. The CDR3 coding sequence is TGTGCCAGCTCCCCGACAGGAAACACTGAAGCTTTCTTT. Amino acids: CASSPTGNTEAFF.

The rearrangement joins TRBV29-1 to TRBJ2-2; weak D call: TRBD2 (5 bases). V was trimmed by 4 bases and J by 4 bases, leaving 16 bases between them. Germline CDR1 is SQVTM and CDR2 is ANQGSEA. CDR3 length: 15 amino acids. The CDR3, as DNA: TGCAGCGTTGTCCGCGCGGGTAGCGCCACCGGGGAGCTGTTTTTT. It translates to CSVVRAGSATGELFF.

This clone has only a few counts. The V and J genes are TRBV4-1 and TRBJ2-2; D is uncertain. This CDR3 contains 12 residues. V was shortened by 5 bases and J by 5 bases, with 6 bases between the two germline ends. Per germline, CDR1 MGHRA and CDR2 YSYEKL. CDR3 protein: CASSSFTGELFF. CDR3 nucleotide sequence: TGCGCCAGCAGCTCATTTACCGGGGAGCTGTTTTTT.

A few counts support this clone. V and J are TRBV4-1 and TRBJ1-3; no clear D. V shed 1 base and J shed 0 bases, with 16 bases lying between them. CDR3 size: 18 residues. CDR1 and CDR2 (germline): MGHRA, YSYEKL. The DNA of the CDR3 is TGCGCCAGCAGCCAAGTTCGGGCGGGCTTTCGCTCTGGAAACACCATATATTTT. This encodes CASSQVRAGFRSGNTIYF.

The CDR3 region is CASSPLTGTVNTEAFF. In DNA form, the CDR3 reads TGTGCCAGTAGTCCCCTGACCGGGACAGTGAACACTGAAGCTTTCTTT. The chain has TRBV19 and TRBJ1-1; 7 bases match TRBD1. Germline V CDR1 and CDR2: LNHDA, SQIVND (reference sequence). The length of the CDR3 is 16 residues. J gave up 0 bases and V 5 bases, and 9 bases lay outside the gene matches.

The chain recombines TRBV30 with TRBJ1-2, with D perhaps matching TRBD1 (6 bases). Looked up from germline, CDR1 is GTSNPN and CDR2 is SVGIG (reference sequence). The CDR3 spans 14 residues. Between the trimmed V and J ends, which lost 3 bases and 5 bases, there was a span of 16 bases. The CDR3 spells CAWRRDNRVYGYTF. The CDR3 nucleotides read TGTGCCTGGAGAAGGGACAATAGGGTTTATGGCTACACCTTC. Full variable domain (rest looked up from reference TRBV30 and TRBJ1-2): SQTIHQWPATLVQPVGSPLSLECTVEGTSNPNLYWYRQAAGRGLQLLFYSVGIGQISSEVPQNLSASRPQDRQFILSSKKLLLSDSGFYLCAWRRDNRVYGYTFGSGTRLTVV.

The V call is TRBV6-6, the J call TRBJ1-6; 8 nucleotides match TRBD1. Trimming took 2 bases from V and 6 from J; bases not matched to a gene: 0. CDR1 is MNHNY and CDR2 is SVGAGI in the germline V gene (reference sequence). The CDR3 loop spans 14 amino acids. The CDR3 region is CASSYQGANSPLHF. CDR3 DNA sequence: TGTGCCAGCAGTTACCAGGGGGCTAATTCACCCCTCCACTTT.

The chain combines TRBV7-2 with TRBJ1-1, with 7 bases fitting TRBD1. The CDR3 is 14 residues long. CDR1 is SGHTA and CDR2 is FQGNSA in the germline V gene. The trim removed 5 bases at V and 0 bases at J, leaving 3 bases unmatched. CDR3 region: CASSRDSLNTEAFF. The CDR3 DNA sequence: TGTGCCAGCAGCCGGGACAGTTTGAACACTGAAGCTTTCTTT.

The gene calls are TRBV6-5 and TRBJ1-5, with D perhaps TRBD1 (6 bases). CDR3 size: 15 residues. Per germline, CDR1 MNHEY and CDR2 SVGAGI. Trimming removed 4 bases from V and 3 bases from J, with 13 bases in between. The CDR3 is CASSSSGTPNQPQHF. The CDR3 DNA is TGTGCCAGCAGTTCTTCCGGGACACCCAATCAGCCCCAGCATTTT.

For the CDR3, the DNA is TGTGCCAGCAGCAACGCCGGGACAGGCCCCTCAGGCTCCTACAATGAGCAGTTCTTC. As protein: CASSNAGTGPSGSYNEQFF. This rearrangement joins TRBV21-1 to TRBJ2-1; the tabulated D call, TRBD1, remains unverified against the DNA. TRBV21-1 counts as a pseudogene. This CDR3 is built from 19 residues.

The chain is built from TRBV2 and TRBJ2-1, with D unresolved. Germline CDR1 SNHLY, CDR2 FYNNEI. This CDR3 comprises 12 residues. Trimming left V 2 bases short and J 9 bases short, with 8 bases between. The CDR3 coding sequence is TGTGCCAGCAGTGAATCCCTATTTGAGCAGTTCTTC. This codes for CASSESLFEQFF.

This rearrangement joins TRBV7-2 to TRBJ1-4; D unresolved. This CDR3 has 17 residues. Trimming shortened V by 4 bases and J by 0 bases, and 15 bases separated the two germline ends. Germline assignment: CDR1 SGHTA and CDR2 FQGNSA. The CDR3 nucleotides are TGTGCCAGCAGCTCGTGGACTGGAGACGCAACTAATGAAAAACTGTTTTTT. Amino acid sequence: CASSSWTGDATNEKLFF.

CDR3 sequence: CASSSQGTYRYGYTF. CDR3 sequence (DNA): TGCGCCAGCAGCTCCCAGGGGACCTACCGGTATGGCTACACCTTC. The rearrangement joins TRBV5-1 to TRBJ1-2; D is perhaps TRBD1 (6 bases). Germline V gene data show CDR1 as SGHRS and CDR2 as YFSETQ. This CDR3 spans 15 amino acids. With 3 bases removed from V and 5 bases from J, the gap between germline ends came to 17 bases.

This chain connects TRBV30 to TRBJ2-1; D may be TRBD2 (5 bases). The CDR3 is 11 amino acids. Trimming pared 2 bases from V and 9 bases from J, leaving 8 bases between. CDR1 is GTSNPN and CDR2 is SVGIG in the germline V gene (reference sequence). In DNA form, the CDR3 reads TGTGCCTGGAGTATAGGAGGTGAGCAGTTCTTC. Protein sequence: CAWSIGGEQFF.

This chain links TRBV30 with TRBJ2-5; 11 bases are shared with TRBD1. The germline gives CDR1 GTSNPN, CDR2 SVGIG (reference sequence). The CDR3 has 15 residues. J lost 5 bases, V lost 6 bases, and 11 bases had no gene match. CDR3 nucleotides: TGTGCCTGCTCCCCTCGGACAGGGGGCTGGGAGACCCAGTACTTC. Translated, it gives CACSPRTGGWETQYF.

This clone was counted once. The CDR3 DNA reads TGTGCCTGGAGTAGCGGCCAAGAGACCCAGTACTTC. Its translation: CAWSSGQETQYF. V gene TRBV30 combines with J gene TRBJ2-5, with D tentatively TRBD2 (5 bases). The CDR3 covers 12 residues. V dropped 2 bases and J dropped 1 base, with 5 bases sitting between them. The germline CDR1 and CDR2 sequences are GTSNPN and SVGIG (reference sequence).

The chain combines TRBV5-6 with TRBJ2-7, with D perhaps matching TRBD1 (6 bases). Germline values: CDR1 SGHDT, CDR2 YYEEEE. V lost 3 bases and J lost 11, with 24 bases in between. The length of the CDR3 is 15 residues. CDR3 protein: CASSSPDRPFTSKYF. In DNA form, the CDR3 reads TGTGCCAGCAGCTCTCCCGACAGGCCCTTTACGAGCAAGTACTTC. Full variable domain (remainder filled in from reference TRBV5-6 and TRBJ2-7): DAGVTQSPTHLIKTRGQQVTLRCSPKSGHDTVSWYQQALGQGPQFIFQYYEEEERQRGNFPDRFSGHQFPNYSSELNVNALLLGDSALYLCASSSPDRPFTSKYFGPGTRLTVT.

This clone was observed a few times. The chain's CDR3 is CASTRHGSNTEAFF. CDR3 DNA: TGTGCCAGCACCCGACACGGTTCGAACACTGAAGCTTTCTTT. The chain recombines TRBV6-5 with TRBJ1-1; D is unresolved. Germline V gene sequence: CDR1 MNHEY, CDR2 SVGAGI. CDR3 length: 14 residues. Trimming cost V 7 bases and J 1 base, with 13 bases left between them.

The rearrangement joins TRBV2 to TRBJ1-2, with 8 bases matching TRBD1. The ends lost 6 bases at V and 4 bases at J; junction bases unmatched: 7. Germline lookup yields CDR1 SNHLY and CDR2 FYNNEI. This CDR3 spans 14 amino acids. The CDR3 DNA is TGTGCCAGCAGATCCGGACAGGGTGGCTATGGCTACACCTTC. It translates to CASRSGQGGYGYTF.